This entry concerns a single T cell receptor beta chain. Its recognized antigen is unknown. Per-base qualities were not stored, and no clone one base away is much larger. This sample is part of a study of cytomegalovirus exposure and HLA in healthy donors (dated by TCRdb to 2016 to 2017). Regarding the complete study: An earlier analysis of roughly 630 of the donors reported more than 250 Gb of sequence data and 117 million unique TCR beta sequences from around 200 million T cells. Typing coverage differed by locus: A, B, C, DRB1 and DQB1 were typed in roughly 629-630 donors, DQA1 in about 510, DPA1 in over 600, and DPB1 in roughly 470. Because of strong linkage in the cohort, roughly five DR-DQ haplotypes were treated as single units for association and clustering. Using immunosequencing, the study profiled T cell repertoires from 640 or so subjects and related those repertoires to cytomegalovirus serostatus. To predict cytomegalovirus infection status, the study brought together high-throughput TCR immunosequencing, statistical association of individual TCRs with disease status, and machine learning. A later genetic analysis took genome-wide SNP genotypes for about 55% of the 666 donors and used that subset as a discovery cohort. The genetic ancestry cluster associated with self-reported Caucasian donors included around 76% of the roughly 410 genotyped donors. All discovery cohort repertoires had been generated on a single sequencing platform. An early release covering over 500 HLA-typed donors comprised about 300 gigabases of sequencing data and around 80 million unique TCR sequences. HLA typing covered class I and class II loci at four-digit resolution. A later analysis re-analyzed previously published TCR beta repertoires from 660 or so donors and added high-resolution HLA genotyping to study TCR occurrence patterns. In the later analysis, no new phenotypic data were used to find candidate immune exposures; instead, reliance was placed on TCR beta sequences and their occurrence across donors. The aim of the study was to test whether cataloging public T cell receptors could identify signatures of past pathogen exposure. Across around 400 genotyped donors of the cohort, an average of approximately 200,000 unique TCR beta nucleotide sequences per donor were sequenced, and roughly 20% of those sequences were non-productive. To decide whether each TCR beta V gene segment behaved as functional or pseudogenic, an earlier analysis of fewer than 750 of the donors relied on high-throughput TCR beta sequencing. Donor age, sex, ethnicity and CMV serostatus were collected together with the repertoire data. Along with the roughly 700-subject first cohort, a separate validation cohort of around 120 different subjects was used. On the study overall, not on this receptor specifically: Most TCR sequences were seen in very few donors, while some public TCRs were found in many individuals. A cluster of highly shared sequence variants was judged likely to be a technical artifact of the sequencing pipeline. This cohort had only TCR beta chains sequenced, and the lack of alpha or paired-chain data limited which features could be detected. The only immune exposure information available for the cohort was CMV serostatus. The study gave a list of more than 150 TCR beta chains associated with cytomegalovirus. According to the authors, the approach could potentially be generalized to other disease states and immunological phenotypes. A later analysis associated about 18,000 TCR beta sequences with specific HLA alleles at a false discovery rate of 0.05. In an earlier analysis of fewer than 700 of the donors, most TCR beta V segments appeared in productive rearrangements about 90% or about 30% of the time, broadly matching IMGT annotations. In a later analysis, most CMV-associated TCR beta chains were found to appear HLA-restricted, with HLA associations seemingly driven largely by CMV exposure. Compared with equally common non-associated chains, HLA-associated TCR beta chains in a later analysis were more clonally expanded and had lower generation probabilities. In a later genetic analysis, a missense DCLRE1C variant was associated with V-gene and J-gene trimming of TCR beta chains, and the association was replicated in an independent cohort. A further reported finding was that TCR beta sequences accurately predicted the HLA-A and HLA-B alleles for most subjects in the first cohort. According to a later analysis, TCR association rates differed among HLA loci, with DRB1 alleles showing the most associated TCRs and HLA-C alleles showing the fewest. Three of the identified cytomegalovirus-associated TCR beta chains were confirmed in vitro to be specific for cytomegalovirus antigens. Some IMGT-functional V segments, including TRBV6-2 and TRBV6-3, could not be distinguished by the 87-base-pair reads and were therefore excluded. When HLA alleles, especially DR and DQ, strongly co-occurred, attributing TCR associations to individual alleles was difficult. Roughly uniform sequencing depth across donors was assumed in presence/absence analyses, although this assumption may not hold. According to a later genetic analysis, donors in an Asian-associated ancestry cluster had fewer N-insertions in productive TCRs than the roughly 700-donor mean. According to a later analysis, parvovirus B19, influenza, CMV and Epstein-Barr virus appeared linked to several top co-occurrence clusters. The earlier analysis of approximately 590 of the donors excluded 15 to 20 rarely observed V segments, including chromosome 9 orphons, because counts were too low. Because some donors lacked HLA typing at each locus, the association tests relied only on the typed subset. The classifier was reported to diagnose cytomegalovirus status with high specificity and sensitivity in both the original cohort and the validation cohort. Linkage disequilibrium might explain the correlated functional status among segregating V segments, but an unknown experimental factor could not be ruled out.

The cohort comprised 666 healthy bone marrow donors. All cohort members were sampled while nominally healthy, although unrecorded immune exposures were likely present. The donor was CMV seropositive and was included in the group of 250 to 300 seropositive cohort members. A peripheral blood sample was provided by each donor, and peripheral blood mononuclear cells were used for TCR beta sequencing. Genomic DNA extraction from the blood cell samples was performed with the Qiagen DNeasy Blood Extraction Kit. Inclusive of the bounding cysteine and phenylalanine, the CDR3 is 18 residues long. Only the CDR3 region is kept as DNA, spanning 54 bases read in frame from base 1. Via the germline V gene (reference sequence), CDR1 is LNHDA and CDR2 SQIVND. Clipping removes 3 bases from V and 3 bases from J, with 14 as the unmatched junction base count. The library was made by the immunoSEQ multiplex PCR assay. For the multiplex PCR, a mixture combining 60 forward primers for TCR Vbeta segments and 13 reverse primers for TCR Jbeta segments was used. The CDR3 region of rearranged TCR beta genes was amplified from genomic DNA with a multiplex PCR assay. On the Illumina HiSeq System, the amplified TCR beta libraries were sequenced as 87-base-pair reads. In the paper's pipeline: A later analysis tallied 75 million to 95 million unique TCR beta chains across the 700 or so repertoires, and 10 million to 11 million of those chains were shared by two or more donors. To remove PCR and sequencing errors, raw reads were error-corrected and collapsed into unique sequences using a nearest-neighbor algorithm that merged closely related sequences. Alignment of CDR3 sequences to IMGT reference sequences was used to assign V, D and J gene segments. For a sequence to be retained, a match of at least six nucleotides was required to both a V gene segment and a J gene segment. A rearrangement counted as productive if the CDR3 had no stop codons and remained in frame with V and J, and every other rearrangement counted as non-productive. CDR3 was defined by IMGT convention, running from the second conserved V-encoded cysteine to the conserved J-encoded phenylalanine. The earlier analysis of 500 to 750 of the donors excluded any sequence lacking an unambiguous match to a single V gene segment. In an earlier analysis of 587 of the donors, a V segment was called functional when productive rearrangements were above 56.7%, and segregating when the standard deviation between donors exceeded 5%. A statistical classification framework was built for diagnosing cytomegalovirus status from the catalog of TCR beta chain sequences. A later analysis assigned V and J genes by comparing TCR nucleotide sequences with IMGT/GENE-DB human TR gene sequences. A later analysis assigned CDR3 sequences and most-parsimonious VDJ recombination scenarios with the TCRdist pipeline. A later analysis defined each TCR beta chain by its CDR3 amino acid sequence plus V-gene family, and excluded reads lacking a unique V-gene family. A later analysis removed several hundred highly shared, low-generation-probability nucleotide sequences to deal with suspected cross-contamination and a sequencing artifact. In a later analysis, a clonal expansion index for each public chain was calculated from normalized within-repertoire ranks of inferred template counts. Generation probabilities in a later analysis came from a VDJ recombination model fitted to out-of-frame rearrangements, and those results were checked against IGoR. A later analysis scored TCR-TCR, TCR-HLA and TCR-CMV co-occurrence with hypergeometric tests, applying a repertoire-size bias correction to TCR pairs. In a later analysis, false discovery rates were estimated by permuting HLA or CMV assignments 20 times. A later analysis grouped co-occurring TCRs with DBSCAN, adding TCRdist sequence similarity when clustering within HLA-allele-positive subsets. Repertoires with fewer than 30,000 or more than 120,000 public chains were left out of co-occurrence clustering, as were four to six repertoires with anomalous nucleotide sharing. TCRdb stores this immuneACCESS table with in-frame sequences only. Part of the clones is absent; in the studies checked, under half of the shortfall reflects unresolved V genes, and no reason is known for the rest. V, J and clone size are those of that table, while D and trimming were read from the DNA. For this sample the table gives about 130,000 clones, of which less than 85% were detected only once. The ten largest account for 15% to 20% of the sample.

The sequencing input was PBMCs. The chain links TRBV19 with TRBJ1-5; a stretch of 7 junction bases matches TRBD1. The source of this sequence is a man aged 18 to 29 in good health and CMV-seropositive. The CDR3: CASSILTGTYTINQPQHF. The nucleotide sequence is given as TGTGCCAGTAGTATTTTGACAGGGACATACACAATCAATCAGCCCCAGCATTTT.